This TCR beta chain was recovered during a study of blood T cell repertoires in COVID-19. Sequencing used immunoSEQ multiplex PCR; TCRdb keeps in-frame clones, though not all of them. The repertoire holds 170,000 or so clones, with roughly 84% as singletons. The material sequenced was peripheral blood. The receptor was isolated from a man aged 45-65 years with active or convalescent COVID-19.

CDR3 loop: CATSRGAYTGELFF. The DNA for the CDR3 is TGTGCCACCAGCAGGGGGGCGTACACCGGGGAGCTGTTTTTT. This chain uses TRBV15 with TRBJ2-2; D is perhaps TRBD1 (6 bases). The CDR3 spans 14 residues. From germline, CDR1 is LNHNV and CDR2 YYDKDF (reference sequence). The germline V and J ends were trimmed by 3 bases and 3 bases, with 8 bases remaining between them.